These 31 T cell receptor beta chains originate from one sample sequenced in a study of blood T cell repertoires in COVID-19. Repertoires were generated with immunoSEQ multiplex PCR, while TCRdb's copy carries only in-frame clones and drops some. The sample contains 300,000 to 400,000 clones, around 87% of which appear only once. The sample consisted of PBMCs or T cells enriched from blood (not recorded which). The receptor set was obtained from a young woman with acute COVID-19.

The gene calls are TRBV4-1 and TRBJ1-1; unclear D gene. The CDR3 sequence is 14 residues long. The germline V and J ends were trimmed by 1 base and 1 base, with 7 bases remaining between them. The germline V gene has CDR1 MGHRA and CDR2 YSYEKL. CDR3 in amino acids: CASSQGPRNTEAFF. The CDR3 region has the DNA TGCGCCAGCAGCCAAGGCCCCAGGAACACTGAAGCTTTCTTT.

The chain has TRBV13 and TRBJ2-3; the match to TRBD2 covers 8 bases. CDR1 is PRHDT and CDR2 is FYEKMQ in the germline V gene (reference sequence). V dropped 6 bases and J dropped 8; count of bases not matched to a gene: 19. The CDR3 extends over 17 amino acids. In nucleotides, the CDR3 is TGTGCCAGCAGTCCTCAAGGTGGACTAGCCGTGGTCGGTACGCAGTATTTT. Translated, it gives CASSPQGGLAVVGTQYF.

The V call is TRBV25-1, the J call TRBJ1-6; 9 nucleotides agree with TRBD1. The germline V gene has CDR1 MGHDK and CDR2 SYGVNS. V dropped 7 bases and J dropped 7; count of bases not matched to a gene: 5. CDR3 length equals 14 residues. The CDR3 coding sequence is TGTGCCAGCAAGAGGGACAGGGTAAATTCACCCCTCCACTTT. It specifies CASKRDRVNSPLHF.

This rearrangement joins TRBV15 to TRBJ2-1; 7 positions match TRBD1. CDR1 is LNHNV, CDR2 YYDKDF, per germline (reference sequence). Trimming cost V 1 base and J 1 base; bases outside gene matches: 1. The CDR3 spans 15 residues. The CDR3: CATSRVTGSYNEQFF. CDR3 DNA sequence: TGTGCCACCAGCAGAGTGACAGGGTCCTACAATGAGCAGTTCTTC.

The chain has TRBV7-2 and TRBJ1-1; 7 nucleotides line up with TRBD1. The CDR3 totals 14 residues. CDR1 and CDR2 (germline): SGHTA, FQGNSA. Trimming removed 7 bases from V and 0 bases from J; junction bases left unmatched: 5. CDR3 in DNA: TGTGCCAGCACCCGGACAGGTATGAACACTGAAGCTTTCTTT. As protein: CASTRTGMNTEAFF. Filled out from reference TRBV7-2 and TRBJ1-1, the complete variable domain reads GAGVSQSPSNKVTEKGKDVELRCDPISGHTALYWYRQSLGQGLEFLIYFQGNSAPDKSGLPSDRFSAERTGGSVSTLTIQRTQQEDSAVYLCASTRTGMNTEAFFGQGTRLTVV.

The chain has TRBV2 and TRBJ2-3; TRBD2 matches 7 bases. CDR3 length equals 15 residues. Germline CDR1 and CDR2: SNHLY and FYNNEI. The junction had 13 bases not matched to a gene; V was cut back by 7 bases and J by 6 bases. The CDR3: CASMVRTLAPDTQYF. The CDR3, as DNA: TGTGCCAGCATGGTCCGGACACTAGCGCCCGATACGCAGTATTTT.

The chain has TRBV5-1 and TRBJ2-2, with 7 bases that match TRBD2. Germline lookup yields CDR1 SGHRS and CDR2 YFSETQ. The CDR3 is 14 amino acids. V was clipped by 0 bases and J by 5 bases; unmatched bases: 1. CDR3 residues: CASSLGGGTGELFF. The CDR3 DNA reads as TGCGCCAGCAGCTTGGGCGGGGGTACCGGGGAGCTGTTTTTT.

This rearrangement joins TRBV19 to TRBJ2-1; TRBD2 is a possible D gene (6 bases). This CDR3 comprises 15 residues. The germline CDR1 and CDR2 sequences are LNHDA and SQIVND (reference sequence). V was pared by 3 bases and J by 0 bases, with 9 bases between. CDR3: CASSIRGSSYNEQFF. CDR3 sequence (DNA): TGTGCCAGTAGTATCCGGGGGAGCTCCTACAATGAGCAGTTCTTC.

The chain carries TRBV18 and TRBJ2-6; a possible D gene is TRBD1 (6 bases). The CDR3 totals 18 residues. Germline assignment: CDR1 KGHSH and CDR2 LQKENI. Trimming took off 0 bases at V and 4 bases at J, with 16 bases between the two ends. CDR3 sequence (DNA): TGTGCCAGCTCACCACCGTCCGCAGGGGTAAAGGGGGCCAACGTCCTGACTTTC. Translation gives CASSPPSAGVKGANVLTF.

This chain uses TRBV25-1 with TRBJ1-1; no clear D gene. Deletions cut 1 base from V and 3 bases from J, with 6 bases between. The CDR3 runs to 13 residues. Germline-derived CDR1 and CDR2 are MGHDK and SYGVNS. The CDR3 sequence: CASSEWQDTEAFF. The CDR3 DNA sequence: TGTGCCAGCAGTGAATGGCAGGACACTGAAGCTTTCTTT.

The chain uses TRBV7-8 and TRBJ1-2; 9 nucleotides match TRBD1. Germline-derived CDR1 and CDR2 are SGHVS and FQNEAQ. The CDR3 is made up of 13 amino acids. Trimming took 5 bases from V and 7 from J; bases not matched to a gene: 5. Here the CDR3 reads CASSQGQGAGYTF. CDR3 coding DNA: TGTGCCAGCAGCCAGGGACAGGGCGCTGGCTACACCTTC.

As for this clone: Other nucleotide sequences in the sample specify the same CDR3. The gene calls are TRBV29-1 and TRBJ2-7, with D possibly being TRBD1 (5 bases). The V end was cut by 2 bases, the J end by 3 bases, with 8 bases between. Germline-derived CDR1 and CDR2 are SQVTM and ANQGSEA. The CDR3 contains 12 residues. For the CDR3, the DNA is TGCAGCGTTGAAACAGGTCTCTACGAGCAGTACTTC. It yields the protein CSVETGLYEQYF.

This clone was seen just once. The rearrangement links TRBV5-1 to TRBJ2-3, with 9 bases identical to TRBD1. J gave up 2 bases and V 2 bases, and 6 bases lay outside the gene matches. The CDR3 sequence is 16 residues long. From germline, CDR1 is SGHRS and CDR2 YFSETQ. The CDR3 DNA reads as TGCGCCAGCAGCTTTACCGGGACAGGGTACACAGATACGCAGTATTTT. The encoded protein is CASSFTGTGYTDTQYF.

This chain connects TRBV3-1 (or the pseudogene TRBV3-2) to TRBJ1-2; D is possibly TRBD1 (5 bases). This CDR3 contains 14 residues. CDR1 and CDR2 from the germline V gene are LGHDT and YNNKEL (reference sequence). The V and J ends lost 4 bases and 2 bases respectively, with 11 bases between them. CDR3: CASSRGQINYGYTF. In nucleotides, the CDR3 is TGTGCCAGCAGCCGGGGCCAGATAAACTATGGCTACACCTTC.

The chain carries TRBV6-1 and TRBJ2-1; tentative D call: TRBD2 (5 bases). Trimming stripped 1 base from V and 7 bases from J, with 14 bases between. From germline, CDR1 is MNHNS and CDR2 SASEGT. This CDR3 contains 15 residues. CDR3 region: CASSEDFLASNEQFF. The CDR3 bases are TGTGCCAGCAGTGAAGATTTTCTAGCCTCTAATGAGCAGTTCTTC.

V is TRBV3-1 (or the pseudogene TRBV3-2) and J is TRBJ2-3; 9 positions agree with TRBD2. Per the germline V gene, CDR1 is LGHDT and CDR2 is YNNKEL (reference sequence). The CDR3 spans 17 residues. J was trimmed by 8 bases and V by 0 bases; bases with no gene match: 12. This CDR3 is CASSQDPWWRGGTTQYF. The CDR3 bases are TGTGCCAGCAGCCAAGATCCTTGGTGGCGGGGGGGAACTACGCAGTATTTT.

V usage is TRBV29-1 and J usage is TRBJ1-3; D is perhaps TRBD1 (5 bases). Germline CDR1 SQVTM, CDR2 ANQGSEA. Trimming took 6 bases from V and 0 from J, leaving 24 bases between them. The CDR3 runs to 18 residues. The CDR3 DNA follows: TGCAGCGTCTTGAATACCCGGGGGGTAGGGACCTCTGGAAACACCATATATTTT. Translation gives CSVLNTRGVGTSGNTIYF.

This chain links TRBV2 with TRBJ2-7, with a tentative D call TRBD1 (5 bases). The V gene lost 7 bases and the J gene lost 4 bases, with 8 bases spanning the gap. The CDR3 contains 11 residues. Germline CDR1 reads SNHLY; CDR2 reads FYNNEI. Here the CDR3 reads CASKTEYEQYF. The CDR3 bases are TGTGCCAGCAAGACAGAGTACGAGCAGTACTTC.

The rearrangement joins TRBV6-2 or TRBV6-3 to TRBJ1-3; D perhaps matches TRBD1 (5 bases). The CDR3 spans 15 residues. Trimming cost V 2 bases and J 0 bases, with 8 bases left between them. Germline values: CDR1 MNHEY, CDR2 SVGEGT. The CDR3 loop is CASSYQGGSGNTIYF. The CDR3 region has the DNA TGTGCCAGCAGTTACCAGGGAGGCTCTGGAAACACCATATATTTT.

The J gene is TRBJ1-1, the V gene TRBV5-1, with 12 bases that match TRBD1. The CDR3 runs 15 residues. After removal of 4 bases from V and 4 bases from J, the junction contained 5 bases not matched to a gene. In germline, CDR1 is SGHRS, CDR2 YFSETQ. The chain's CDR3 is CASSEGQGAGTEAFF. CDR3 nucleotides: TGCGCCAGCAGCGAGGGACAGGGGGCTGGCACTGAAGCTTTCTTT.

The J gene is TRBJ1-1, the V gene TRBV12-5; D might be TRBD1 (6 bases). The CDR3 has 16 amino acids. V was cut by 0 bases and J by 5 bases, with 16 bases left in between. Germline CDR1 is LGHNT and CDR2 is FRNRAP. The CDR3 here is CASGLVLGSQGTEAFF. The CDR3 region has the DNA TGTGCTAGTGGTTTGGTTTTGGGGAGCCAGGGGACTGAAGCTTTCTTT.

This clone has just one count. J is TRBJ2-3 and V is TRBV9; tentatively, D is TRBD2 (6 bases). V lost 3 bases and J 0 bases, leaving 17 bases between the germline ends. The CDR3 has 17 residues. Germline V gene data show CDR1 as SGDLS and CDR2 as YYNGEE. This CDR3 is CASSAGTPRFSTDTQYF. CDR3 nucleotide sequence: TGTGCCAGCAGCGCCGGGACTCCCCGATTTAGCACAGATACGCAGTATTTT.

CDR3 in amino acids: CASSLRQVSTDTQYF. In DNA form, the CDR3 reads TGCGCCAGCAGCTTAAGACAGGTTAGCACAGATACGCAGTATTTT. The chain employs TRBV5-1 and TRBJ2-3; TRBD1 might be the D (6 bases). Trimming pared 2 bases from V and 0 bases from J, leaving 10 bases between. The CDR3 has 15 residues. The V gene's germline CDR1 is SGHRS and CDR2 YFSETQ. Full variable domain (outside the CDR3, taken from reference TRBV5-1 and TRBJ2-3): KAGVTQTPRYLIKTRGQQVTLSCSPISGHRSVSWYQQTPGQGLQFLFEYFSETQRNKGNFPGRFSGRQFSNSRSEMNVSTLELGDSALYLCASSLRQVSTDTQYFGPGTRLTVL.

The count of this clone is one. The chain is built from TRBV5-1 and TRBJ2-3; D is undetermined. The CDR3 runs to 14 residues. Trimming removed 4 bases at V and 6 bases at J, with 15 bases between. The germline gives CDR1 SGHRS, CDR2 YFSETQ. The CDR3 sequence: CASSPQQVADTQYF. CDR3 in DNA: TGCGCCAGCAGCCCACAGCAGGTTGCCGATACGCAGTATTTT.

The chain combines TRBV24-1 with TRBJ2-3; 9 positions match TRBD1. CDR3 length: 16 residues. Germline-derived CDR1 and CDR2 are KGHDR and SFDVKD. V trimming: 4 bases; J trimming: 4 bases; junction bases outside the gene matches: 8. The chain's CDR3 is CATSDPDRGFADTQYF. The CDR3 coding sequence is TGTGCCACCAGTGACCCCGACAGGGGGTTCGCAGATACGCAGTATTTT.

The chain couples TRBV18 to TRBJ1-2, with D possibly being TRBD1 (6 bases). The CDR3 totals 13 residues. Trimming stripped 4 bases from V and 6 bases from J, with 12 bases between. Germline CDR1 is KGHSH and CDR2 is LQKENI. CDR3 amino acids: CASSHRALNGYTF. CDR3 DNA: TGTGCCAGCTCACACAGGGCGCTGAATGGCTACACCTTC.

The rearrangement joins TRBV4-3 to TRBJ2-7, with D perhaps matching TRBD2 (7 bases). The ends were cut back, 0 bases at V and 4 bases at J, with 13 bases in the middle. Germline V gives CDR1 LGHNA, CDR2 YSLEER. CDR3 length: 15 amino acids. The CDR3 region is CASSQERGGGYEQYF. As DNA, the CDR3 is TGCGCCAGCAGCCAAGAAAGAGGGGGAGGGTACGAGCAGTACTTC.

The V and J genes are TRBV27 and TRBJ2-5; weak D call: TRBD1 (6 bases). Germline CDR1 is MNHEY and CDR2 is SMNVEV (reference sequence). The germline V and J ends were trimmed by 6 bases and 5 bases, with 16 bases remaining between them. CDR3 length: 14 residues. CDR3 in DNA: TGTGCCAGCAGGAGATGGGGGCCGGGTGAGACCCAGTACTTC. It is translated as CASRRWGPGETQYF.

The chain uses TRBV7-3 and TRBJ1-1; D is undetermined. The germline V gene has CDR1 SGHTA and CDR2 FQGTGA. With 1 base removed from V and 3 bases from J, the gap between germline ends came to 12 bases. This CDR3 spans 15 amino acids. Here the CDR3 DNA reads TGTGCCAGCAGCTTAATGGGTGGTCGGGACACTGAAGCTTTCTTT. Its protein product is CASSLMGGRDTEAFF.

The chain has TRBV7-2 and TRBJ1-5; D unclear. Trimming shortened V by 2 bases and J by 0 bases, and 8 bases separated the two germline ends. The CDR3 loop spans 15 amino acids. Germline loops: CDR1 SGHTA, CDR2 FQGNSA. CDR3 sequence: CASSLSADSNQPQHF. The CDR3 DNA sequence: TGTGCCAGCAGCTTAAGTGCGGATAGCAATCAGCCCCAGCATTTT.

The rearrangement links TRBV2 to TRBJ2-3; possible D gene TRBD1, 5 bases. Germline V CDR1 and CDR2: SNHLY, FYNNEI. V lost 7 bases, J lost 7 bases, and 30 bases lay in between. CDR3 length: 18 residues. In nucleotides, the CDR3 is TGTGCCAGCACTAAATCCCAAGGGGCTCCAGGTTTGGGAAATACGCAGTATTTT. Protein product: CASTKSQGAPGLGNTQYF.